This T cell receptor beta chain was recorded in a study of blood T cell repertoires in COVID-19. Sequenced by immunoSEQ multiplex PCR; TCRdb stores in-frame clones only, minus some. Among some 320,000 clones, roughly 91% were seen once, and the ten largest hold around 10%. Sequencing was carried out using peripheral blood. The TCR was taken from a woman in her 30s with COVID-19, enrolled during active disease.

The CDR3 protein is CASRQQGVSYEQYF. For the CDR3, the DNA is TGTGCCAGCCGGCAACAGGGAGTGTCCTACGAGCAGTACTTC. V and J are TRBV5-6 and TRBJ2-7, with TRBD1 as a possible D gene (6 bases). The CDR3 runs to 14 residues. The germline V gene encodes CDR1 SGHDT and CDR2 YYEEEE. V was pared by 7 bases and J by 1 base, with 15 bases between.